Listed below are T cell receptor beta chains from one sample, sequenced in a study of blood T cell repertoires in COVID-19. Assay used: immunoSEQ multiplex PCR; TCRdb lists only in-frame clones, some missing. The sample gives roughly 170,000 clones, about 84% of which show up once; roughly 5% is in the top ten. Sequencing was carried out using PBMCs or T cells enriched from blood (not recorded which). The receptor set was obtained from a middle-aged woman with acute COVID-19. The CDR3 runs from the conserved cysteine through the conserved F or W. A D gene is named only where the DNA matches it firmly. Clone size, where shown, is once, few, many, or a class for clones that have expanded.

CDR3 protein: CASSQGTSGRGPQETQYF
CDR3 DNA: TGTGCCAGCAGCCAAGGGACTAGCGGGAGGGGCCCTCAAGAGACCCAGTACTTC
CDR3 length: 18
D gene: TRBD2
V gene: TRBV4-2
clone size: NA
J gene: TRBJ2-5

CDR3 protein: CASSVGLANGELFF
CDR3 DNA: TGTGCCAGCAGCGTGGGACTAGCTAACGGGGAGCTGTTTTTT
CDR3 length: 14
D gene: TRBD2
V gene: TRBV7-3
clone size: few
J gene: TRBJ2-2

CDR3 protein: CASSHQPQGNYGYTF
CDR3 DNA: TGTGCCAGCAGCCATCAACCTCAGGGGAACTATGGCTACACCTTC
CDR3 length: 15
D gene: NA
V gene: TRBV6-5
clone size: NA
J gene: TRBJ1-2

CDR3 protein: CASSFEAGRYNEQFF
CDR3 DNA: TGTGCCAGCAGTTTCGAGGCGGGAAGGTACAATGAGCAGTTCTTC
CDR3 length: 15
D gene: NA
V gene: TRBV27
clone size: few
J gene: TRBJ2-1

CDR3 protein: CASSGLLGELFF
CDR3 DNA: TGTGCCAGCAGTGGACTACTCGGGGAGCTGTTTTTT
CDR3 length: 12
D gene: NA
V gene: TRBV12-3/TRBV12-4
clone size: few
J gene: TRBJ2-2

CDR3 protein: CASSLGSPGGTLNYGYTF
CDR3 DNA: TGTGCCAGCAGCTTGGGGTCCCCGGGAGGTACCCTTAACTATGGCTACACCTTC
CDR3 length: 18
D gene: NA
V gene: TRBV5-5
clone size: NA
J gene: TRBJ1-2

CDR3 protein: CAWSPGGPGNTIYF
CDR3 DNA: TGTGCCTGGTCTCCCGGCGGGCCTGGAAACACCATATATTTT
CDR3 length: 14
D gene: NA
V gene: TRBV30
clone size: few
J gene: TRBJ1-3

CDR3 protein: CASNDQGRSTNEKLFF
CDR3 DNA: TGTGCCAGCAACGACCAGGGGCGATCAACTAATGAAAAACTGTTTTTT
CDR3 length: 16
D gene: NA
V gene: TRBV18
clone size: few
J gene: TRBJ1-4

CDR3 protein: CASSLFWKRSSYNEQFF
CDR3 DNA: TGTGCCAGCAGCTTATTTTGGAAGCGTAGCTCCTACAATGAGCAGTTCTTC
CDR3 length: 17
D gene: NA
V gene: TRBV5-6
clone size: NA
J gene: TRBJ2-1

CDR3 protein: CASSLLRLAPETQYF
CDR3 DNA: TGTGCCAGCAGCTTATTGAGGCTAGCCCCAGAGACCCAGTACTTC
CDR3 length: 15
D gene: NA
V gene: TRBV11-3
clone size: NA
J gene: TRBJ2-5

CDR3 protein: CASSPGTSQSYYEQFF
CDR3 DNA: TGTGCCAGCAGCCCGGGGACTAGCCAAAGTTACTATGAGCAGTTCTTC
CDR3 length: 16
D gene: TRBD2
V gene: TRBV11-2
clone size: NA
J gene: TRBJ2-1

CDR3 protein: CASSSPGGGLAYGYTF
CDR3 DNA: TGTGCCAGCAGCTCCCCTGGGGGAGGACTTGCGTATGGCTACACCTTC
CDR3 length: 16
D gene: NA
V gene: TRBV3-1/TRBV3-2
clone size: NA
J gene: TRBJ1-2

CDR3 protein: CASSLVGGTTGELFF
CDR3 DNA: TGCGCCAGCAGCTTGGTAGGAGGGACCACCGGGGAGCTGTTTTTT
CDR3 length: 15
D gene: NA
V gene: TRBV5-1
clone size: NA
J gene: TRBJ2-2

CDR3 protein: CASSVGTGSLGNTEAFF
CDR3 DNA: TGTGCCAGCAGCGTAGGAACTGGGAGTCTGGGGAACACTGAAGCTTTCTTT
CDR3 length: 17
D gene: NA
V gene: TRBV9
clone size: NA
J gene: TRBJ1-1

CDR3 protein: CASSTGHPYNEQFF
CDR3 DNA: TGTGCCAGTAGTACAGGGCACCCCTACAATGAGCAGTTCTTC
CDR3 length: 14
D gene: NA
V gene: TRBV19
clone size: few
J gene: TRBJ2-1

CDR3 protein: CASSWAGQRTLSSYNEQFF
CDR3 DNA: TGTGCCAGCAGCTGGGCGGGGCAGCGTACCCTAAGCTCCTACAATGAGCAGTTCTTC
CDR3 length: 19
D gene: NA
V gene: TRBV13
clone size: few
J gene: TRBJ2-1

CDR3 protein: CAISESRTRVETEAFF
CDR3 DNA: TGTGCCATCAGTGAGTCGAGGACCAGGGTTGAGACTGAAGCTTTCTTT
CDR3 length: 16
D gene: NA
V gene: TRBV10-3
clone size: NA
J gene: TRBJ1-1

CDR3 protein: CASTMQGTGGGYTF
CDR3 DNA: TGTGCCAGCACCATGCAAGGGACAGGGGGTGGCTACACCTTC
CDR3 length: 14
D gene: TRBD1
V gene: TRBV2
clone size: NA
J gene: TRBJ1-2

CDR3 protein: CASSPLLIAGGGEAFF
CDR3 DNA: TGTGCCAGCAGCCCACTTCTCATCGCGGGCGGGGGTGAAGCTTTCTTT
CDR3 length: 16
D gene: NA
V gene: TRBV7-2
clone size: NA
J gene: TRBJ1-1

CDR3 protein: CASSRLGGLNYGYTF
CDR3 DNA: TGTGCCAGCAGCCGATTAGGGGGATTGAACTATGGCTACACCTTC
CDR3 length: 15
D gene: NA
V gene: TRBV3-1/TRBV3-2
clone size: NA
J gene: TRBJ1-2

CDR3 protein: CAWSRGEDQPQHF
CDR3 DNA: TGTGCCTGGAGCAGGGGAGAAGATCAGCCCCAGCATTTT
CDR3 length: 13
D gene: NA
V gene: TRBV30
clone size: few
J gene: TRBJ1-5